A selection of T cell receptor beta chains follows, all from one sample in a study of cytomegalovirus exposure and HLA in healthy donors. Libraries were prepared by immunoSEQ multiplex PCR; TCRdb keeps only in-frame clonotypes and omits some of them. Here the sample spans around 150,000 clones, around 10% being singletons. The specimen sequenced was PBMCs. Receptor source: a male donor in good health and CMV-seronegative. Both conserved end residues are part of each CDR3. A D gene is named only where the DNA matches it firmly. Not every row has a clone size; where given, it reads once, few, many or a size class.

clone_size | d_call | j_call | cdr3_length | v_call | cdr3_aa | cdr3_nt
NA | NA | TRBJ1-4 | 17 | TRBV6-4 | CASSKQGYPARNEKLFF | TGTGCCAGCAGTAAGCAGGGCTACCCAGCCCGTAATGAAAAACTGTTTTTT
NA | TRBD1 | TRBJ1-2 | 15 | TRBV6-5 | CASSYSRGQAYGYTF | TGTGCCAGCAGTTACTCGAGGGGGCAGGCTTATGGCTACACCTTC
few | NA | TRBJ2-6 | 13 | TRBV29-1 | CSAAGSGANVLTF | TGCAGCGCCGCGGGATCTGGGGCCAACGTCCTGACTTTC
NA | NA | TRBJ2-1 | 11 | TRBV12-5 | CARKKGNEQFF | TGTGCTAGGAAGAAGGGGAATGAGCAGTTCTTC
few | NA | TRBJ1-1 | 19 | TRBV4-3 | CASRLSHVRGSASYTEAFF | TGCGCCAGCAGACTCTCCCACGTCAGGGGATCGGCGTCGTACACTGAAGCTTTCTTT
NA | NA | TRBJ1-2 | 14 | TRBV6-6 | CASSRQDANYGYTF | TGTGCCAGCAGTCGACAGGACGCTAACTATGGCTACACCTTC
few | TRBD2 | TRBJ2-7 | 19 | TRBV5-8 | CASSGPDSSGNPTWYEQYF | TGTGCCAGCAGCGGCCCCGATAGTAGCGGGAACCCTACGTGGTACGAGCAGTACTTC
few | TRBD2 | TRBJ2-5 | 17 | TRBV4-2 | CASSQEGAGVNQETQYF | TGTGCCAGCAGCCAAGAAGGGGCGGGGGTTAACCAAGAGACCCAGTACTTC
NA | TRBD1 | TRBJ2-7 | 15 | TRBV6-1 | CASSEPGQGANEQYF | TGTGCCAGCAGTGAACCGGGACAGGGGGCGAACGAGCAGTACTTC
NA | NA | TRBJ1-5 | 16 | TRBV28 | CASSTSAGISNQPQHF | TGTGCCAGCAGTACCTCAGCAGGGATTAGCAATCAGCCCCAGCATTTT
few | TRBD1 | TRBJ2-7 | 13 | TRBV11-2 | CASSLGTGPEQYF | TGTGCCAGCAGCTTAGGGACAGGGCCCGAGCAGTACTTC
few | TRBD2 | TRBJ2-3 | 16 | TRBV27 | CASSPGTSGSTDTQYF | TGTGCCAGCAGTCCCGGGACTAGCGGGAGCACAGATACGCAGTATTTT
few | TRBD2 | TRBJ2-1 | 16 | TRBV4-3 | CASSRRLAGEEGEQFF | TGCGCCAGCAGCCGGAGACTAGCGGGAGAGGAGGGTGAGCAGTTCTTC
NA | NA | TRBJ2-7 | 14 | TRBV28 | CASSPNLGIYEQYF | TGTGCCAGCAGTCCCAACCTCGGGATCTACGAGCAGTACTTC
few | TRBD2 | TRBJ2-1 | 15 | TRBV30 | CAWSGTSGYYNEQFF | TGTGCCTGGAGTGGCACTAGCGGGTATTACAATGAGCAGTTCTTC
few | TRBD2 | TRBJ2-7 | 15 | TRBV7-2 | CASSLAASGEYEQYF | TGTGCCAGCAGCTTAGCAGCTAGCGGGGAGTACGAGCAGTACTTC
few | TRBD1 | TRBJ1-2 | 19 | TRBV19 | CASRALITRQGSSLDGYTF | TGTGCCAGTAGGGCCTTAATAACCCGACAGGGAAGTTCGCTGGATGGCTACACCTTC
few | NA | TRBJ1-4 | 15 | TRBV6-1 | CASSEARTFSEKLFF | TGTGCCAGCAGTGAAGCCCGGACATTCAGTGAAAAACTGTTTTTT
few | NA | TRBJ1-4 | 15 | TRBV27 | CASSLRGSLNEKLFF | TGTGCCAGCAGTTTAAGGGGGAGCCTTAATGAAAAACTGTTTTTT
NA | NA | TRBJ1-5 | 14 | TRBV5-1 | CASPPRQSNQPQHF | TGCGCCAGCCCTCCTAGGCAGAGCAATCAGCCCCAGCATTTT
few | NA | TRBJ2-5 | 14 | TRBV11-2 | CASSSARLQETQYF | TGTGCCAGCAGCTCCGCGCGGCTCCAAGAGACCCAGTACTTC
few | NA | TRBJ2-2 | 15 | TRBV5-1 | CASSLHRENTGELFF | TGCGCCAGCAGCTTGCATCGGGAGAACACCGGGGAGCTGTTTTTT
few | NA | TRBJ1-5 | 13 | TRBV27 | CASGQWSNQPQHF | TGTGCCAGCGGACAATGGTCCAATCAGCCCCAGCATTTT
NA | TRBD1 | TRBJ2-7 | 16 | TRBV28 | CASSPSTGIVSYEQYF | TGTGCCAGCAGTCCTTCGACAGGGATTGTATCCTACGAGCAGTACTTC
NA | NA | TRBJ1-3 | 14 | TRBV10-3 | CAISGTTKGNTIYF | TGTGCCATCAGTGGGACAACTAAAGGAAACACCATATATTTT
few | NA | TRBJ1-5 | 15 | TRBV28 | CASSLRGDRDQPQHF | TGTGCCAGCAGTTTACGGGGGGACCGGGATCAGCCCCAGCATTTT
NA | TRBD1 | TRBJ1-5 | 15 | TRBV19 | CASSTTGGFNQPQHF | TGTGCCAGTAGTACGACAGGGGGCTTCAATCAGCCCCAGCATTTT
few | NA | TRBJ2-2 | 14 | TRBV28 | CASSLIGEAGELFF | TGTGCCAGCAGTTTAATAGGGGAGGCCGGGGAGCTGTTTTTT
NA | TRBD2 | TRBJ2-3 | 17 | TRBV7-8 | CASSSAGLAASTDTQYF | TGTGCCAGCAGCTCCGCGGGACTAGCGGCCAGCACAGATACGCAGTATTTT